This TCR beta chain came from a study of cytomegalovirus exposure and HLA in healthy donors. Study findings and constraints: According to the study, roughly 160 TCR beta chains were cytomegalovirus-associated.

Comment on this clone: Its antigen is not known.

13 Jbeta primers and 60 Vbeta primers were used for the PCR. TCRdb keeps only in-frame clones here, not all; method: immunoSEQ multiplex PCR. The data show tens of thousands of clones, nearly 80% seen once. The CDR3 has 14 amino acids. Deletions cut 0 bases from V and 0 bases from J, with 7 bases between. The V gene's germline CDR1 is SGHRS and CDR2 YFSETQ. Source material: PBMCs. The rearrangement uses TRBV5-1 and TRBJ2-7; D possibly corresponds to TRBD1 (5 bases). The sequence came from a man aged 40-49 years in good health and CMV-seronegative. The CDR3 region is CASSLGQGSYEQYF. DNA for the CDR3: TGCGCCAGCAGCTTGGGCCAGGGCTCCTACGAGCAGTACTTC. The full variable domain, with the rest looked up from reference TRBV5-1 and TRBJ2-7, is KAGVTQTPRYLIKTRGQQVTLSCSPISGHRSVSWYQQTPGQGLQFLFEYFSETQRNKGNFPGRFSGRQFSNSRSEMNVSTLELGDSALYLCASSLGQGSYEQYFGPGTRLTVT.